The next 29 T cell receptor beta chains were all read from a single sample in a study of blood T cell repertoires in COVID-19. Only in-frame clones appear in the TCRdb table, and some are missing; sequencing was by immunoSEQ multiplex PCR. The sample includes about 150,000 clones, roughly four fifths of them seen just once. Sequenced sample: peripheral blood. All receptors derive from a human donor with acute or convalescent COVID-19. The donor label of this sample is uncertain.

The rearrangement joins TRBV4-1 to TRBJ2-5; the match to TRBD1 covers 9 bases. This CDR3 has 15 amino acids. V was clipped by 4 bases and J by 2 bases; unmatched bases: 5. CDR1 and CDR2 (germline): MGHRA, YSYEKL. The CDR3 sequence: CASSRTGTGQETQYF. The CDR3 DNA follows: TGCGCCAGCAGCCGGACCGGGACAGGGCAAGAGACCCAGTACTTC.

This clone has only one observation. This sequence joins TRBV5-8 and TRBJ1-1; TRBD1 might be the D (5 bases). V dropped 1 base and J dropped 4 bases, with 14 bases sitting between them. The CDR3 contains 15 residues. Germline V lookup: CDR1 SGHTS, CDR2 YDEGEE. The CDR3 DNA reads as TGTGCCAGCAGCTTGCACGGGGGAGGTATCACTGAAGCTTTCTTT. It is translated as CASSLHGGGITEAFF. The variable domain in full, completed from reference TRBV5-8 and TRBJ1-1, reads EAGVTQSPTHLIKTRGQQATLRCSPISGHTSVYWYQQALGLGLQFLLWYDEGEERNRGNFPPRFSGRQFPNYSSELNVNALELEDSALYLCASSLHGGGITEAFFGQGTRLTVV.

This rearrangement joins TRBV15 to TRBJ1-3, with D unresolved. Trimming removed 0 bases at V and 1 base at J, with 7 bases between. This CDR3 spans 15 amino acids. The V gene's germline CDR1 is LNHNV and CDR2 YYDKDF (reference sequence). CDR3 in DNA: TGTGCCACCAGCAGAGATAACGGTTCTGGAAACACCATATATTTT. This sequence encodes CATSRDNGSGNTIYF.

The chain uses TRBV25-1 and TRBJ1-1; tentative D call: TRBD1 (5 bases). Germline values: CDR1 MGHDK, CDR2 SYGVNS. The V gene lost 2 bases and the J gene lost 1 base, with 14 bases spanning the gap. This CDR3 spans 16 amino acids. In DNA, the CDR3 is TGTGCCAGCAGTGAACTCGGGGGACCCCAGAACACTGAAGCTTTCTTT. Its translation: CASSELGGPQNTEAFF.

This chain joins TRBV6-5 and TRBJ2-7, with D maybe TRBD1 (6 bases). CDR3 length equals 15 residues. Germline V gives CDR1 MNHEY, CDR2 SVGAGI. Trimming removed 6 bases from V and 3 bases from J, with 18 bases in between. CDR3 loop: CASRRDRRGIYEQYF. CDR3 coding DNA: TGTGCCAGCAGACGCGACAGGAGAGGGATCTACGAGCAGTACTTC.

This chain links TRBV19 with TRBJ1-6; D is unresolved. Trimming took off 5 bases at V and 7 bases at J, with 18 bases between the two ends. Germline CDR1 is LNHDA and CDR2 is SQIVND (reference sequence). CDR3 length: 16 amino acids. CDR3 DNA: TGTGCCAGTAGTTTTCAAGTGTTGGTAGCCAATTCACCCCTCCACTTT. Protein product: CASSFQVLVANSPLHF.

The CDR3 reads CASSQGGTGRGNQPQHF. The CDR3 DNA reads TGTGCCAGTAGTCAAGGCGGGACAGGGAGAGGGAATCAGCCCCAGCATTTT. The chain links TRBV19 to TRBJ1-5; 9 bases are shared with TRBD1. Germline V gives CDR1 LNHDA, CDR2 SQIVND (reference sequence). The length of the CDR3 is 17 residues. V shed 5 bases, J shed 4 bases, and the junction held 12 bases outside the gene matches.

The chain links TRBV29-1 to TRBJ1-1, with a weak D call TRBD1 (6 bases). Trimming cost V 4 bases and J 1 base, with 13 bases left between them. CDR1 SQVTM and CDR2 ANQGSEA come from the germline V gene. The CDR3 extends over 14 amino acids. CDR3 nucleotides: TGCAGCGTTGCCCAGGGGAGAGGGAACACTGAAGCTTTCTTT. It yields the protein CSVAQGRGNTEAFF.

The CDR3 sequence is CASSFLGGRNYGYTF. CDR3 nucleotide sequence: TGTGCCAGCAGCTTTCTGGGGGGACGAAACTATGGCTACACCTTC. V gene TRBV7-2 combines with J gene TRBJ1-2; D possibly corresponds to TRBD1 (5 bases). This CDR3 spans 15 amino acids. V lost 3 bases and J lost 2, with 13 bases in between. CDR1 and CDR2 (germline): SGHTA, FQGNSA.

J is TRBJ1-5 and V is TRBV6-5; D remains ambiguous. The CDR3 is made up of 13 amino acids. Trimming removed 2 bases at V and 9 bases at J, with 11 bases between. In germline, CDR1 is MNHEY, CDR2 SVGAGI. The DNA of the CDR3 is TGTGCCAGCAGTTACAAATTTGGGCTGCCCCAGCATTTT. It specifies CASSYKFGLPQHF.

J is TRBJ1-1 and V is TRBV4-1; no reliable D call. Per germline, CDR1 MGHRA and CDR2 YSYEKL. There are 15 residues in the CDR3. V shed 1 base and J shed 11 bases, with 20 bases lying between them. The DNA of the CDR3 is TGCGCCAGCAGCCAAGTAGCAGGAGGAGCCGTTGGGGCTTTCTTT. Its translation is CASSQVAGGAVGAFF.

This clone has just one count. The chain uses TRBV7-9 and TRBJ1-4; 7 bases agree with TRBD1. Germline V gene lookup returns CDR1 SEHNR and CDR2 FQNEAQ (reference sequence). The CDR3 loop spans 14 amino acids. Germline trimming cut 4 bases from V and 4 bases from J; bases unmatched to any gene: 3. The CDR3 loop reads CASSSYRGNEKLFF. The CDR3 DNA sequence: TGTGCCAGCAGCTCCTACAGGGGTAATGAAAAACTGTTTTTT.

This clone was seen once. The chain joins TRBV5-5 to TRBJ2-1, with D possibly TRBD2 on 5 matching bases. This CDR3 region has 15 residues. Germline assignment: CDR1 SGHKS and CDR2 YYEKEE (reference sequence). V was clipped by 2 bases and J by 0 bases, with 9 bases between them. CDR3 sequence: CASSFGLSSYNEQFF. The CDR3 nucleotides read TGTGCCAGCAGCTTCGGACTGAGCTCCTACAATGAGCAGTTCTTC.

This sequence joins TRBV9 and TRBJ2-5; 8 positions match TRBD2. Germline V lookup: CDR1 SGDLS, CDR2 YYNGEE. The V segment lost 5 bases and the J segment 2 bases; nucleotides outside the gene matches: 14. This CDR3 contains 17 residues. As DNA, the CDR3 is TGTGCCAGCAGTTTCCTAGGGGGACTAGGGGGACAAGAGACCCAGTACTTC. It yields the protein CASSFLGGLGGQETQYF.

The rearrangement links TRBV10-1 to TRBJ1-4, with D unresolved. The germline V gene encodes CDR1 WNHNN and CDR2 SYGVQD (reference sequence). The length of the CDR3 is 14 residues. V was shortened by 3 bases and J by 7 bases, with 12 bases between the two germline ends. CDR3 sequence reads: CASSDLQVGEKLFF. The DNA of the CDR3 is TGCGCCAGCAGTGATCTCCAGGTCGGTGAAAAACTGTTTTTT.

The chain carries TRBV30 and TRBJ1-4; D is perhaps TRBD1 (5 bases). The germline V gene has CDR1 GTSNPN and CDR2 SVGIG (reference sequence). The CDR3 runs to 14 residues. V lost 0 bases and J lost 6, with 11 bases in between. The CDR3 is CAWSVNGGDEKLFF. The CDR3 nucleotides are TGTGCCTGGAGTGTAAACGGGGGAGATGAAAAACTGTTTTTT.

This chain uses TRBV5-4 with TRBJ1-6; possibly TRBD1 for D (6 bases). V was shortened by 2 bases and J by 6 bases, with 9 bases between the two germline ends. CDR3 length: 14 amino acids. Germline values: CDR1 SGHNT, CDR2 YYREEE (reference sequence). The CDR3, as DNA: TGTGCCAGCAGCTTTCAGGGGAGTAATTCACCCCTCCACTTT. Residues: CASSFQGSNSPLHF. Variable domain in full (rest from reference TRBV5-4 and TRBJ1-6): ETGVTQSPTHLIKTRGQQVTLRCSSQSGHNTVSWYQQALGQGPQFIFQYYREEENGRGNFPPRFSGLQFPNYSSELNVNALELDDSALYLCASSFQGSNSPLHFGNGTRLTVT.

The V gene is TRBV4-2, the J gene TRBJ2-1, with D possibly matching TRBD1 (6 bases). The CDR3 totals 15 residues. Per germline, CDR1 LGHNA and CDR2 YNFKEQ. V shed 4 bases and J shed 2 bases, with 12 bases lying between them. DNA for the CDR3: TGTGCCAGCAGCCCCAGAGGGGGAACCTACAATGAGCAGTTCTTC. It codes for CASSPRGGTYNEQFF.

About this clone: The identical CDR3 is also encoded by other nucleotide sequences in the sample. V is TRBV2 and J is TRBJ1-4; 10 nucleotides line up with TRBD1. The CDR3 covers 14 residues. Trimming removed 6 bases from V and 8 bases from J; junction bases left unmatched: 6. Germline assignment: CDR1 SNHLY and CDR2 FYNNEI. The chain's CDR3 is CASRTGGANEKLFF. CDR3 bases: TGTGCCAGCAGGACAGGGGGCGCCAACGAAAAACTGTTTTTT.

The V call is TRBV4-2, the J call TRBJ2-1; D might be TRBD1 (6 bases). The CDR3 covers 16 residues. Deletions cut 4 bases from V and 0 bases from J, with 13 bases between. Looked up from germline, CDR1 is LGHNA and CDR2 is YNFKEQ. CDR3 in amino acids: CASSPRTASSYNEQFF. The CDR3 region has the DNA TGTGCCAGCAGCCCCCGGACAGCCAGCTCCTACAATGAGCAGTTCTTC.

The chain employs TRBV13 and TRBJ1-4; TRBD1 matches 9 bases. In germline, CDR1 is PRHDT, CDR2 FYEKMQ (reference sequence). The CDR3 is 14 residues long. The junction had 11 bases not matched to a gene; V was cut back by 5 bases and J by 13 bases. CDR3 nucleotides: TGTGCCAGCAGCCAACGGGGACAGGGAGAGAGACTGTTTTTT. The encoded protein is CASSQRGQGERLFF.

V gene TRBV30 combines with J gene TRBJ2-7, with D possibly being TRBD2 (7 bases). Trimming removed 3 bases from V and 5 bases from J, with 14 bases in between. The length of the CDR3 is 13 residues. Germline V lookup: CDR1 GTSNPN, CDR2 SVGIG (reference sequence). The CDR3 reads CAWSRGAAHEQYF. The CDR3 DNA reads as TGTGCCTGGAGCCGGGGGGCCGCCCACGAGCAGTACTTC. Supplemented by reference TRBV30 and TRBJ2-7, the full variable domain reads SQTIHQWPATLVQPVGSPLSLECTVEGTSNPNLYWYRQAAGRGLQLLFYSVGIGQISSEVPQNLSASRPQDRQFILSSKKLLLSDSGFYLCAWSRGAAHEQYFGPGTRLTVT.

The chain joins TRBV10-3 to TRBJ1-3; D might be TRBD1 (5 bases). V gave up 7 bases and J gave up 4 bases, with 11 bases separating them. Germline values: CDR1 ENHRY, CDR2 SYGVKD. The CDR3 is made up of 13 amino acids. The CDR3 is CAIIADSGNTIYF. CDR3 nucleotide sequence: TGTGCCATCATCGCCGACAGCGGAAACACCATATATTTT.

The V call is TRBV4-1, the J call TRBJ2-7, with 8 bases matching TRBD2. Germline CDR1 reads MGHRA; CDR2 reads YSYEKL. The CDR3 is 13 residues long. Trimming took 3 bases from V and 9 from J; bases not matched to a gene: 7. Written as DNA, the CDR3 is TGCGCCAGCAGCCAGGCGGGGGGCACGGGGCAGTACTTC. Translated, it gives CASSQAGGTGQYF.

In its sample, this clone was seen once. This chain uses TRBV7-2 with TRBJ2-7, with 7 bases matching TRBD1. The CDR3 loop spans 12 amino acids. Trimming at V came to 4 bases and at J to 6 bases, leaving 3 bases not matched to a gene. The V gene's germline CDR1 is SGHTA and CDR2 FQGNSA. CDR3 sequence (DNA): TGTGCCAGCAGCTCCCGACAGGGCGAGCAGTACTTC. Translating gives CASSSRQGEQYF.

The chain has TRBV7-2 and TRBJ1-5; D not resolved. Germline CDR1 and CDR2: SGHTA and FQGNSA. Trimming took 2 bases from V and 1 from J, leaving 9 bases between them. The CDR3 contains 15 residues. The DNA of the CDR3 is TGTGCCAGCAGCTTATCGTACGGGAGCAATCAGCCCCAGCATTTT. It yields the protein CASSLSYGSNQPQHF. Together with reference TRBV7-2 and TRBJ1-5, the CDR3 gives the full variable domain: GAGVSQSPSNKVTEKGKDVELRCDPISGHTALYWYRQSLGQGLEFLIYFQGNSAPDKSGLPSDRFSAERTGGSVSTLTIQRTQQEDSAVYLCASSLSYGSNQPQHFGDGTRLSIL.

This chain links TRBV7-9 with TRBJ1-1, with D perhaps TRBD1 (5 bases). The CDR3 is made up of 12 amino acids. V lost 1 base and J 8 bases, leaving 8 bases between the germline ends. From germline, CDR1 is SEHNR and CDR2 FQNEAQ (reference sequence). The CDR3 nucleotides are TGTGCCAGCAGCTTAGACGACAGAGAAGCTTTCTTT. This translates into CASSLDDREAFF. The full variable domain, with the rest looked up from reference TRBV7-9 and TRBJ1-1, is DTGVSQNPRHKITKRGQNVTFRCDPISEHNRLYWYRQTLGQGPEFLTYFQNEAQLEKSRLLSDRFSAERPKGSFSTLEIQRTEQGDSAMYLCASSLDDREAFFGQGTRLTVV.

The chain combines TRBV19 with TRBJ1-3; the D is unclear. Germline assignment: CDR1 LNHDA and CDR2 SQIVND (reference sequence). V shed 5 bases and J shed 2 bases, with 22 bases lying between them. The CDR3 is made up of 18 amino acids. CDR3: CASSQPGAIERAGNTIYF. The CDR3 DNA follows: TGTGCCAGTAGTCAACCGGGAGCTATTGAAAGGGCTGGAAACACCATATATTTT.

This clone was detected only once. The chain combines TRBV7-9 with TRBJ1-4; D is unclear. V lost 2 bases and J 4 bases, leaving 11 bases between the germline ends. CDR3 length equals 15 residues. CDR1 SEHNR and CDR2 FQNEAQ come from the germline V gene (reference sequence). The CDR3 bases are TGTGCCAGCAGCTTAACGGGAAGGCTTAATGAAAAACTGTTTTTT. This translates into CASSLTGRLNEKLFF. Based on the CDR3 plus reference TRBV7-9 and TRBJ1-4, the full variable domain is DTGVSQNPRHKITKRGQNVTFRCDPISEHNRLYWYRQTLGQGPEFLTYFQNEAQLEKSRLLSDRFSAERPKGSFSTLEIQRTEQGDSAMYLCASSLTGRLNEKLFFGSGTQLSVL.